Listed below are T cell receptor beta chains from one sample, sequenced in a study of identical twins. TCRdb used MiXCR to reprocess the 5' RACE reads, holding one entry per CDR3 protein. This table holds some 790,000 distinct CDR3 sequences, 15% to 20% found once. Separately, the same data were catalogued under a study of T cells expressing NK-cell markers.

Sequences were obtained from PBMCs. The receptors here all came from a woman aged 18-29 years in good health. CDR3s include the opening cysteine and the closing phenylalanine or tryptophan. D genes are given only for firm matches. Some rows have no size entry. The others give once, few or many, or a class for an expanded clone.

.,TRBV5-1,.,TRBJ2-1,TGCGCCAGCAGCTTGGTAGGTACGCAGGCTCCTGAGCAGTTCTTC,CASSLVGTQAPEQFF
TRBD1,TRBV9,.,TRBJ2-2,TGTGCCAGCAGTCACAGGGGAGCGAACACCGGGGAGCTGTTTTTT,CASSHRGANTGELFF
TRBD1,TRBV20-1,many,TRBJ2-1,TGCAGTGCTAGGGAGCAGCAGGGGGCAAAGTTCTTC,CSAREQQGAKFF
TRBD2,TRBV20-1,few,TRBJ2-1,TGCAGTGCTAGAGCGCGGGGGTCGGATGAGCAGTTCTTC,CSARARGSDEQFF
.,TRBV7-6,few,TRBJ1-2,TGTGCCAGCAGCTTATCTGCTGGGGGGGCTCCGTATGGCTACACCTTC,CASSLSAGGAPYGYTF
.,TRBV20-1,.,TRBJ2-3,TGCAGTGCTAGAGATCCCCTACTTGCAGATACGCAGTATTTT,CSARDPLLADTQYF
.,TRBV7-2,.,TRBJ2-3,TGTGCCAGCAGCTATACGCGCCTAGATACGCAGTATTTT,CASSYTRLDTQYF
TRBD1,TRBV9,.,TRBJ1-2,TGTGCCAGCAGCGCTGGGGACAGGGGTGGAAATGGCTACACCTTC,CASSAGDRGGNGYTF
.,TRBV20-1,few,TRBJ2-7,TGCAGTGCTCAGCCGCGGGGGCCGGGGTCTTACGAGCAGTACTTC,CSAQPRGPGSYEQYF
TRBD2,TRBV29-1,.,TRBJ2-1,TGCAGCGTCCAGACTAGCGGGAATTACAATGAGCAGTTCTTC,CSVQTSGNYNEQFF
.,TRBV9,many,TRBJ2-3,TGTGCCAGCAGCGTAGGGGTAGGGGAGACAGATACGCAGTATTTT,CASSVGVGETDTQYF
TRBD1,TRBV4-3,few,TRBJ2-7,TGCGCCAGCAGCCAAGACGACTACCGGGACAGGCTCTACGAGCAGTACTTC,CASSQDDYRDRLYEQYF
TRBD1,TRBV6-2/TRBV6-3,few,TRBJ2-7,TGTGCCAGCACGCCTACAGGGGGTTTAATGGGACGCGAGCAGTACTTC,CASTPTGGLMGREQYF
.,TRBV20-1,.,TRBJ1-4,TGCAGTGCTGGGGGCGGGACCGGGAATGAAAAACTGTTTTTT,CSAGGGTGNEKLFF
TRBD1,TRBV29-1,.,TRBJ2-2,TGCAGCGTTGGCGGACAGGGCGTCCGGGAGCTGTTTTTT,CSVGGQGVRELFF
.,TRBV5-4,.,TRBJ1-5,TGTGCCAGCAGCTCAGCCCCTAATCAGCCCCAGCATTTT,CASSSAPNQPQHF
.,TRBV12-3/TRBV12-4,few,TRBJ1-6,TGTGCCAGCAGTGCCGGGAGTTCACCCCTCCACTTT,CASSAGSSPLHF
TRBD1,TRBV5-1,few,TRBJ1-6,TGCGCCAGCAGCTTGGCCAAAGGGGGCGGAGGTTCACCCCTCCACTTT,CASSLAKGGGGSPLHF
.,TRBV5-1,many,TRBJ2-3,TGTGCCAGCAGCTTAGAGGGCGCAGATACGCAGTATTTT,CASSLEGADTQYF
TRBD2,TRBV7-2,.,TRBJ2-7,TGTGCCAGCAGCCGACTAGCGGCCTACGAGCAGTACTTC,CASSRLAAYEQYF
TRBD2,TRBV10-3,.,TRBJ2-5,TGTGCCATCAGGGGGCGTGAGGGCGGGGGACCAGAGACCCAGTACTTC,CAIRGREGGGPETQYF
TRBD1,TRBV5-1,few,TRBJ2-3,TGCGCCAGCAGCAAGGGACAGGAAAACACAGATACGCAGTATTTT,CASSKGQENTDTQYF
.,TRBV29-1,few,TRBJ2-7,TGCAGCGTTGCCCCGAGGGGGGAAGACGAGCAGTACTTC,CSVAPRGEDEQYF
TRBD2,TRBV20-1,few,TRBJ2-2,TGCAGTGCTCTCATGACTAGCGGGCTTACCGGGGAGCTGTTTTTT,CSALMTSGLTGELFF
.,TRBV29-1,few,TRBJ2-1,TGCAGCGTTGAAGGGCTTCTTGAGGTGGATGAGCAGTTCTTC,CSVEGLLEVDEQFF
.,TRBV6-1,few,TRBJ2-1,TGTGCCAGCTTTGGGGGGTCTGGTAATGAGCAGTTCTTC,CASFGGSGNEQFF
TRBD1,TRBV18,.,TRBJ1-1,TGTGCCAGCTCACCAACCATGACAGGGGACACTGAAGCTTTCTTT,CASSPTMTGDTEAFF
TRBD1,TRBV3-1,few,TRBJ2-4,TGTGCCAGCAGCCAAAGGACAGGTGAAAACATTCAGTACTTC,CASSQRTGENIQYF
.,TRBV20-1,.,TRBJ2-7,TGCAGTGCTATCCCCGGGGGGCAGGTCTACGAGCAGTACTTC,CSAIPGGQVYEQYF
.,TRBV20-1,many,TRBJ2-1,TGCAGTGCTTCCATTAGCCCGGACTCCTACAATGAGCAGTTCTTC,CSASISPDSYNEQFF
.,TRBV7-9,.,TRBJ2-5,TGTGCCAGCAGCTCGACTGGGCGGAGCCAAGAGACCCAGTACTTC,CASSSTGRSQETQYF
.,TRBV10-3,many,TRBJ1-5,TGTGCCATCAGACCAGAGGGCCAGCCCCAGCATTTT,CAIRPEGQPQHF
.,TRBV30,few,TRBJ2-7,TGTGCCTGGAGTGATTGGACACCCTACGAGCAGTACTTC,CAWSDWTPYEQYF
.,TRBV20-1,.,TRBJ2-1,TGCAGTGCTAGACTGCTTGTCGTCTACAATGAGCAGTTCTTC,CSARLLVVYNEQFF
TRBD1,TRBV14,.,TRBJ2-1,TGTGCCAACATCGGTAACAGGGGTCTCAATGAGCAGTTCTTC,CANIGNRGLNEQFF
.,TRBV27,few,TRBJ2-2,TGTGCCAGCAGTTTATGGGGGCTGGGGACCGGGGAGCTGTTTTTT,CASSLWGLGTGELFF
TRBD1,TRBV20-1,.,TRBJ1-2,TGCAGTGCAGCGACAGGGTCTTATGGCTACACCTTC,CSAATGSYGYTF
.,TRBV18,.,TRBJ2-7,TGTGCCAGCTCTCCTAATAGGCCATACGAGCAGTACTTC,CASSPNRPYEQYF
.,TRBV6-1,few,TRBJ2-1,TGTGCCAGCAGTCTCGGGGGGCCCAATGAGCAGTTCTTC,CASSLGGPNEQFF
TRBD2,TRBV3-1,few,TRBJ2-5,TGTGCCAGCAGCCCGATCCTAGCGGGGGGCCCTAAAGAGACCCAGTACTTC,CASSPILAGGPKETQYF
.,TRBV6-1,few,TRBJ2-1,TGTGCCAGCAACACCGGGCTCTTCTACAATGAGCAGTTCTTC,CASNTGLFYNEQFF
.,TRBV29-1,.,TRBJ2-7,TGCAGCGTTGAAGGGGACATCGGCGAGCAGTACTTC,CSVEGDIGEQYF
TRBD1,TRBV2,.,TRBJ2-3,TGTGCCAGCAGTGGGGAGACAGGGGGTATTTTAGATACGCAGTATTTT,CASSGETGGILDTQYF
.,TRBV12-5,.,TRBJ2-3,TGTGCTAGTGGTTTTGACAACCAGGACAGCACAGATACGCAGTATTTT,CASGFDNQDSTDTQYF
.,TRBV11-3,.,TRBJ2-3,TGTGCCAGCAGCTTAGATCACCCCACAGATACGCAGTATTTT,CASSLDHPTDTQYF
.,TRBV7-9,few,TRBJ2-5,TGTGCCAGCAGCTTAGAGGGGAAGACCCAGTACTTC,CASSLEGKTQYF
TRBD1,TRBV29-1,few,TRBJ2-1,TGCAGCGTACTAAACCGGGACAGGGGCTACAATGAGCAGTTCTTC,CSVLNRDRGYNEQFF
.,TRBV5-1,few,TRBJ2-7,TGCGCCAGCAGCGTCGCCGGGGCACACGAGCAGTACTTC,CASSVAGAHEQYF
TRBD2,TRBV9,once,TRBJ2-6,TGTGCCAGCAGCTTCTCGGGGGGGAAAGCCTCTGGGGCCAACGTCCTGACTTTC,CASSFSGGKASGANVLTF
.,TRBV12-3/TRBV12-4,many,TRBJ1-2,TGTGCCAGCAGCCCCCAGGGGAATGCCTATGGCTACACCTTC,CASSPQGNAYGYTF